This T cell receptor (beta chain) originates from a study of shared clonotypes between healthy human individuals. Profiling relied on immunoSEQ multiplex PCR, and the TCRdb table lists in-frame clones only, not all of them. The repertoire holds over a million clones, with about 77% as singletons. Germline V CDR1 and CDR2: SEHNR, FQNEAQ (reference sequence). The junction had 7 bases not matched to a gene; V was cut back by 6 bases and J by 10 bases. This CDR3 has 14 amino acids. The TCR sequence derives from a man aged 18 to 30 in good health. The sequenced material came from memory CD4+ T cells sorted from blood. Specified subset: CD45RA-negative fraction. The chain combines TRBV7-9 with TRBJ1-6; 9 bases are a match to TRBD1. CDR3 sequence (DNA): TGTGCCAGCAGACCACAGGGGGCCAACTCACCCCTCCACTTT. Protein sequence: CASRPQGANSPLHF.